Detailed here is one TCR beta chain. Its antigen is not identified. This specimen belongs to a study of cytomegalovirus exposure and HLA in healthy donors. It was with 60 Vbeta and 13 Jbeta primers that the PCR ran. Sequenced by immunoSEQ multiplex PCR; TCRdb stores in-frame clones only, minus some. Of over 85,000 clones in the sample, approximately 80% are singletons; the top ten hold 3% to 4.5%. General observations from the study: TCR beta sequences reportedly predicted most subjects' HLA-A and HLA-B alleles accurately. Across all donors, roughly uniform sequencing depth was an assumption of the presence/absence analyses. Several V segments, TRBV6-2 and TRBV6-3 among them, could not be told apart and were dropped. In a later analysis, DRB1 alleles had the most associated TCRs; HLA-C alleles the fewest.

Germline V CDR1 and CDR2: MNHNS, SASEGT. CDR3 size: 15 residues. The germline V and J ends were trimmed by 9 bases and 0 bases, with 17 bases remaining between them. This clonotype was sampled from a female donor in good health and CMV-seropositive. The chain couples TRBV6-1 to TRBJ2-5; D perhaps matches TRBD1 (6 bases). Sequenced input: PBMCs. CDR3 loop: CASTDSEFYQETQYF. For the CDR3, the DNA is TGTGCCAGTACGGACAGCGAGTTCTACCAAGAGACCCAGTACTTC.